A single sample is the source of the 14 T cell receptor beta chains below, sequenced in a study of control samples from healthy donors and cancer patients. Produced via immunoSEQ multiplex PCR; TCRdb's table is partial and in-frame only. The sample includes 95,000 to 150,000 clones, approximately 92% of them seen just once. Sequencing input: PBMCs. These TCRs come from a man older than 75 with head and neck cancer.

The CDR3 DNA follows: TGTGCCAGCAGCTTTGGGGGACTAGCGGGAACGCGGGAGACCCAGTACTTC. Amino acids: CASSFGGLAGTRETQYF. The V gene is TRBV5-5, the J gene TRBJ2-5, with 13 bases identical to TRBD2. Trimming cost V 2 bases and J 5 bases; bases outside gene matches: 9. The germline CDR1 and CDR2 sequences are SGHKS and YYEKEE (reference sequence). The CDR3 loop spans 17 amino acids.

The rearrangement links TRBV5-4 to TRBJ1-2, with D tentatively TRBD1 (5 bases). Between the trimmed V and J ends, which lost 7 bases and 4 bases, there was a span of 20 bases. Germline CDR1 is SGHNT and CDR2 is YYREEE (reference sequence). The CDR3 length is 15 residues. CDR3 loop: CASLQEPGGVYGYTF. CDR3 coding DNA: TGTGCCAGCCTGCAAGAACCGGGGGGGGTCTATGGCTACACCTTC.

This sequence joins TRBV3-1 (or the pseudogene TRBV3-2) and TRBJ2-3; 12 bases match TRBD2. The CDR3 is 14 residues long. Germline assignment: CDR1 LGHDT and CDR2 YNNKEL (reference sequence). The V and J ends lost 8 bases and 4 bases, in that order; junction bases with no gene match: 4. The CDR3 loop is CASRLAGGSDTQYF. In nucleotides, the CDR3 is TGTGCCAGCCGGCTAGCGGGGGGGTCAGATACGCAGTATTTT.

This chain links TRBV11-2 with TRBJ2-7, with D uncertain. The CDR3 runs to 10 residues. CDR1 and CDR2 from the germline V gene are SGHAT and FQNNGV. V lost 2 bases and J 7 bases, leaving 3 bases between the germline ends. For the CDR3, the DNA is TGTGCCAGCAGCTTATTTGAGCAGTACTTC. This gives the protein CASSLFEQYF.

This rearrangement joins TRBV11-3 to TRBJ2-7; D might be TRBD1 (6 bases). CDR1 SGHNT and CDR2 YENEEA come from the germline V gene. Trimming cost V 5 bases and J 0 bases, with 11 bases left between them. There are 14 residues in the CDR3. The CDR3 sequence is CASSLTGYSYEQYF. CDR3 DNA sequence: TGTGCCAGCAGCCTCACAGGGTACTCCTACGAGCAGTACTTC.

The rearrangement links TRBV11-2 to TRBJ2-5, with D possibly called TRBD1 or TRBD2 (6 bases each). The CDR3 contains 15 residues. Deletions cut 8 bases from V and 2 bases from J, with 18 bases between. Germline CDR1 and CDR2: SGHAT and FQNNGV. CDR3 in DNA: TGTGCCAGCTCTGGGGGGCTGGCGGGGCAAGAGACCCAGTACTTC. This encodes CASSGGLAGQETQYF.

The chain employs TRBV5-1 and TRBJ2-1; D gene ambiguous. Trimming pared 0 bases from V and 2 bases from J, leaving 6 bases between. Germline V CDR1 and CDR2: SGHRS, YFSETQ. The CDR3 consists of 14 residues. CDR3 region: CASSLGSPYNEQFF. As DNA, the CDR3 is TGCGCCAGCAGCTTGGGGAGCCCCTACAATGAGCAGTTCTTC.

The chain couples TRBV5-4 to TRBJ1-2; tentative D call: TRBD1 (5 bases). V gave up 4 bases and J gave up 2 bases, with 15 bases separating them. The germline gives CDR1 SGHNT, CDR2 YYREEE (reference sequence). The CDR3 covers 15 residues. Here the CDR3 reads CASSTLQDLNYGYTF. DNA for the CDR3: TGTGCCAGCAGCACGCTACAGGACTTAAACTATGGCTACACCTTC.

This chain uses TRBV29-1 with TRBJ1-5; 7 bases fit TRBD1. Germline trimming cut 6 bases from V and 1 base from J; bases unmatched to any gene: 0. Germline lookup yields CDR1 SQVTM and CDR2 ANQGSEA. This CDR3 contains 12 residues. DNA for the CDR3: TGCAGCGTGGGACAGAGCAATCAGCCCCAGCATTTT. Protein sequence: CSVGQSNQPQHF.

The chain is built from TRBV2 and TRBJ2-7; 10 bases line up with TRBD2. CDR3 length equals 14 residues. The V segment lost 10 bases and the J segment 6 bases; nucleotides outside the gene matches: 12. Germline CDR1 reads SNHLY; CDR2 reads FYNNEI. CDR3 DNA: TGTGCCAATTTGGGGCTAGCGGGGGAAGGCGAGCAGTACTTC. Encoded protein: CANLGLAGEGEQYF.

V and J are TRBV30 and TRBJ1-3; TRBD1 is a possible D gene (5 bases). Germline lookup yields CDR1 GTSNPN and CDR2 SVGIG (reference sequence). CDR3 length equals 14 residues. V lost 5 bases to trimming and J lost 0 bases, with 11 bases between them. The CDR3 here is CAWDKGTSGNTIYF. Written as DNA, the CDR3 is TGTGCCTGGGACAAGGGGACCTCTGGAAACACCATATATTTT.

This chain connects TRBV9 to TRBJ2-1, with 10 positions matching TRBD2. Trimming removed 4 bases from V and 7 bases from J; junction bases left unmatched: 11. Germline lookup yields CDR1 SGDLS and CDR2 YYNGEE. This CDR3 is 16 amino acids long. Here the CDR3 reads CASSPLSGGAQNEQFF. The CDR3 bases are TGTGCCAGCAGCCCTCTGAGCGGGGGGGCCCAGAATGAGCAGTTCTTC. Together with reference TRBV9 and TRBJ2-1, the CDR3 gives the full variable domain: DSGVTQTPKHLITATGQRVTLRCSPRSGDLSVYWYQQSLDQGLQFLIQYYNGEERAKGNILERFSAQQFPDLHSELNLSSLELGDSALYFCASSPLSGGAQNEQFFGPGTRLTVL.

The rearrangement uses TRBV7-9 and TRBJ1-1, with TRBD1 as a possible D gene (5 bases). Between the trimmed V and J ends, which lost 5 bases and 0 bases, there was a span of 7 bases. CDR3 size: 13 residues. Germline-derived CDR1 and CDR2 are SEHNR and FQNEAQ (reference sequence). CDR3 protein: CASSQTVNTEAFF. The CDR3 DNA follows: TGTGCCAGCAGCCAGACAGTGAACACTGAAGCTTTCTTT.

The sample holds one count of this clone. The chain carries TRBV5-6 and TRBJ1-2; D call uncertain. The CDR3 has 15 amino acids. Germline V gene data show CDR1 as SGHDT and CDR2 as YYEEEE. V was trimmed by 4 bases and J by 5 bases, leaving 18 bases between them. The CDR3 is CASSLLRPGSYGYTF. CDR3 nucleotides: TGTGCCAGCAGCCTTCTTAGACCCGGGTCGTATGGCTACACCTTC. The entire variable domain, with the rest obtained from reference TRBV5-6 and TRBJ1-2, is as follows: DAGVTQSPTHLIKTRGQQVTLRCSPKSGHDTVSWYQQALGQGPQFIFQYYEEEERQRGNFPDRFSGHQFPNYSSELNVNALLLGDSALYLCASSLLRPGSYGYTFGSGTRLTVV.